The source of this T cell receptor beta chain is a study of Ad26.COV2.S vaccination and SARS-CoV-2 variants. The treatment is: roughly 18 received Ad26.COV2.S at low or high dose, single or two shots; about 5 received placebo; per-sample allocation not given. Following the first vaccine or placebo injection, samples were taken on day 63. The donor's status was that of an adult aged 18-55 years in Boston. The CDR3 covers 14 residues. Germline lookup yields CDR1 SGHAT and CDR2 FQNNGV. V was pared by 5 bases and J by 3 bases, with 10 bases between. Some clones are missing from TCRdb's copy, which holds only in-frame ones; the method was immunoSEQ multiplex PCR. The repertoire holds around 420,000 clones, around nine tenths seen once, with less than 4% in the top ten.

Source: peripheral blood, taken in a trial of Ad26.COV2.S vaccine versus placebo. V usage is TRBV11-2 and J usage is TRBJ2-2; maybe TRBD2 (7 bases). The source of this sequence is a person between 18 and 65 years old who received the Ad26.COV2.S COVID-19 vaccine or a placebo. The CDR3 here is CASSPGGHTGELFF. As DNA, the CDR3 is TGTGCCAGCAGCCCCGGGGGGCACACCGGGGAGCTGTTTTTT.